These 21 T cell receptor beta chains came from one sample sequenced in a study of shared clonotypes between healthy human individuals. Some clones are missing from TCRdb's copy, which holds only in-frame ones; the method was immunoSEQ multiplex PCR. The sample has roughly 1,000,000 clones; approximately 78% are singletons. What was sequenced was memory CD4+ T cells from PBMCs. Noted subset: CD45RA-negative fraction. The source of these receptors is a man in his late teens or twenties in good health. Some clones in this sample may be carry-over from other donors' samples.

As regards this clone: Other DNA sequences within the sample encode an identical CDR3. The chain links TRBV5-1 to TRBJ2-3; 11 bases match TRBD2. Germline V gene lookup returns CDR1 SGHRS and CDR2 YFSETQ. The V gene end was trimmed by 0 bases and the J gene end by 4 bases; junction bases not matched to a gene: 1. The CDR3 sequence is 15 residues long. The CDR3 reads CASSLALAGADTQYF. DNA of the CDR3: TGCGCCAGCAGCTTGGCACTAGCGGGAGCAGATACGCAGTATTTT.

This chain connects TRBV6-5 to TRBJ2-4, with D perhaps matching TRBD1 or TRBD2 (6 bases each). Germline V gene data show CDR1 as MNHEY and CDR2 as SVGAGI. CDR3 length equals 15 residues. The V gene lost 4 bases and the J gene lost 3 bases, with 13 bases spanning the gap. DNA for the CDR3: TGTGCCAGCAGTTTATCCGGGGGCGGCAAAAACATTCAGTACTTC. Amino acids: CASSLSGGGKNIQYF.

The rearrangement links TRBV4-2 to TRBJ2-2; 7 bases match TRBD2. This CDR3 is built from 16 residues. With 4 bases clipped from V and 0 bases from J, the junction kept 5 bases outside the gene matches. From germline, CDR1 is LGHNA and CDR2 YNFKEQ. DNA for the CDR3: TGTGCCAGCAGCCCTGCGAGCGGGACGAACACCGGGGAGCTGTTTTTT. As protein: CASSPASGTNTGELFF.

CDR3 residues: CASSRDPSGSSYEQYF. DNA for the CDR3: TGCGCCAGCAGCAGAGATCCTAGCGGGAGCTCCTACGAGCAGTACTTC. V is TRBV5-1 and J is TRBJ2-7; 10 nucleotides match TRBD2. The CDR3 runs 16 residues. Per the germline V gene, CDR1 is SGHRS and CDR2 is YFSETQ. The junction had 7 bases not matched to a gene; V was cut back by 4 bases and J by 0 bases. Full variable domain (remainder filled in from reference TRBV5-1 and TRBJ2-7): KAGVTQTPRYLIKTRGQQVTLSCSPISGHRSVSWYQQTPGQGLQFLFEYFSETQRNKGNFPGRFSGRQFSNSRSEMNVSTLELGDSALYLCASSRDPSGSSYEQYFGPGTRLTVT.

This chain connects TRBV6-6 to TRBJ2-1, with 7 positions matching TRBD2. Germline trimming cut 5 bases from V and 7 bases from J; bases unmatched to any gene: 14. The germline gives CDR1 MNHNY, CDR2 SVGAGI (reference sequence). The CDR3 has 16 amino acids. Here the CDR3 DNA reads TGTGCCAGCAGTACCCCGGTTCGCGGGAGTAGAAATGAGCAGTTCTTC. It encodes CASSTPVRGSRNEQFF.

V gene TRBV4-1 combines with J gene TRBJ1-5, with D possibly being TRBD1 (6 bases). The V gene lost 0 bases and the J gene lost 0 bases, with 12 bases spanning the gap. The CDR3 has 17 residues. Germline assignment: CDR1 MGHRA and CDR2 YSYEKL. The CDR3 DNA sequence: TGCGCCAGCAGCCAAGAGCACCAGGGGAATAGCAATCAGCCCCAGCATTTT. Amino acid sequence: CASSQEHQGNSNQPQHF.

About this clone: Other DNA sequences in this specimen translate into the identical CDR3. The DNA of the CDR3 is TGCGCCAGCAGCTTGGTGGTTCGGGAGACCCAGTACTTC. It translates to CASSLVVRETQYF. The V call is TRBV5-1, the J call TRBJ2-5; D not certain. Trimming removed 0 bases at V and 5 bases at J, with 8 bases between. CDR1 and CDR2 from the germline V gene are SGHRS and YFSETQ. The CDR3 has 13 residues.

A remark on this clone: The same CDR3 arises from other DNA sequences in this sample as well. Written as DNA, the CDR3 is TGTGCCAGCAGTTTATCGGGTTACGAGCAGTACTTC. Its translation is CASSLSGYEQYF. The chain uses TRBV28 and TRBJ2-7; D unresolved. Germline V gene lookup returns CDR1 MDHEN and CDR2 SYDVKM. V lost 1 base and J 4 bases, leaving 5 bases between the germline ends. The CDR3 runs 12 residues.

V gene TRBV5-1 combines with J gene TRBJ1-1; D remains ambiguous. The CDR3 length is 13 residues. Trimming cost V 3 bases and J 7 bases, with 13 bases left between them. CDR1 and CDR2 (germline): SGHRS, YFSETQ. CDR3 DNA sequence: TGCGCCAGCAGCTGGACGACTGATGGTGAAGCTTTCTTT. It codes for CASSWTTDGEAFF.

This chain joins TRBV6-5 and TRBJ1-1, with a weak D call TRBD1 (5 bases). The germline gives CDR1 MNHEY, CDR2 SVGAGI. The CDR3 contains 15 residues. V gave up 7 bases and J gave up 1 base, with 16 bases separating them. CDR3 nucleotides: TGTGCCAGCAAGGGGCACGACGGCGGGAACACTGAAGCTTTCTTT. It codes for CASKGHDGGNTEAFF.

Regarding this clone: Other nucleotide sequences from this sample produce the same CDR3. The V call is TRBV18, the J call TRBJ2-3; TRBD2 agrees at 13 bases. The length of the CDR3 is 17 residues. Trimming took 3 bases from V and 1 from J; bases not matched to a gene: 4. Germline CDR1 and CDR2: KGHSH and LQKENI. CDR3 in DNA: TGTGCCAGCTCACCCCCAGGACTAGCGGGAGGCACAGATACGCAGTATTTT. Translated: CASSPPGLAGGTDTQYF.

The chain has TRBV7-3 and TRBJ2-7, with 10 bases that match TRBD1. CDR3 length: 13 amino acids. V lost 8 bases and J lost 6; bases outside the gene matches: 7. Germline V CDR1 and CDR2: SGHTA, FQGTGA. The CDR3: CASGRDRGGEQYF. The CDR3 DNA follows: TGTGCCAGCGGCAGGGACAGGGGCGGCGAGCAGTACTTC.

The J gene is TRBJ1-5, the V gene TRBV4-3; D remains ambiguous. The CDR3 consists of 14 residues. V was trimmed by 1 base and J by 0 bases, leaving 4 bases between them. Germline CDR1 and CDR2: LGHNA and YSLEER. This CDR3 is CASSQGFSNQPQHF. DNA for the CDR3: TGCGCCAGCAGCCAAGGGTTTAGCAATCAGCCCCAGCATTTT.

This clone was detected a few times. This sequence joins TRBV7-9 and TRBJ2-5, with D unresolved. Germline-derived CDR1 and CDR2 are SEHNR and FQNEAQ (reference sequence). The CDR3 consists of 12 residues. V dropped 5 bases and J dropped 8 bases, with 12 bases sitting between them. The CDR3 protein is CASSRNSETQYF. The CDR3, as DNA: TGTGCCAGCAGCAGGAATTCGGAAACCCAGTACTTC.

The chain is built from TRBV9 and TRBJ1-5; 7 bases line up with TRBD1. Germline CDR1 and CDR2: SGDLS and YYNGEE. The CDR3 runs 15 residues. V trimming: 3 bases; J trimming: 3 bases; junction bases outside the gene matches: 6. CDR3 nucleotide sequence: TGTGCCAGCAGCGGGACAGGTTCCCCCAATCAGCCCCAGCATTTT. Encoded protein: CASSGTGSPNQPQHF.

V and J are TRBV2 and TRBJ2-7; D unclear. The CDR3 runs to 13 residues. V shed 9 bases and J shed 6 bases, with 18 bases lying between them. CDR1 and CDR2 (germline): SNHLY, FYNNEI. CDR3 nucleotide sequence: TGTGCCAGTGAGAAGGGCCCCGGTTTCGAGCAGTACTTC. Amino acids: CASEKGPGFEQYF.

The CDR3 spells CAWRGLENIQYF. CDR3 bases: TGTGCCTGGAGGGGATTGGAAAACATTCAGTACTTC. This chain links TRBV30 with TRBJ2-4; no firm D call. CDR3 size: 12 residues. V lost 3 bases, J lost 5 bases, and 8 bases lay in between. CDR1 is GTSNPN and CDR2 is SVGIG in the germline V gene (reference sequence).

The chain recombines TRBV15 with TRBJ2-5; D tentatively fits TRBD1 or TRBD2 (5 bases each). The CDR3 totals 16 residues. CDR1 LNHNV and CDR2 YYDKDF come from the germline V gene (reference sequence). V gave up 0 bases and J gave up 1 base, with 12 bases separating them. The CDR3 bases are TGTGCCACCAGCAGAGATCCCACAGGAGGCCAAGAGACCCAGTACTTC. It is translated as CATSRDPTGGQETQYF.

The rearrangement links TRBV11-2 to TRBJ2-6; D is undetermined. The CDR3 totals 13 residues. Trimming took 3 bases from V and 2 from J, leaving 2 bases between them. Per the germline V gene, CDR1 is SGHAT and CDR2 is FQNNGV. The CDR3 loop reads CASSFTGANVLTF. The CDR3 nucleotides read TGTGCCAGCAGCTTTACTGGGGCCAACGTCCTGACTTTC.

J is TRBJ2-7 and V is TRBV4-1; the D is unclear. V lost 1 base, J lost 2 bases, and 9 bases lay in between. The germline V gene encodes CDR1 MGHRA and CDR2 YSYEKL. The CDR3 covers 14 residues. The CDR3 DNA follows: TGCGCCAGCAGCCAAGGATGGGTTGCCTACGAGCAGTACTTC. Protein product: CASSQGWVAYEQYF.

The chain carries TRBV27 and TRBJ2-3; 12 bases are shared with TRBD2. The CDR3 runs to 16 residues. With 7 bases clipped from V and 7 bases from J, the junction kept 12 bases outside the gene matches. Germline-derived CDR1 and CDR2 are MNHEY and SMNVEV (reference sequence). The CDR3 DNA follows: TGTGCCAGCACCAAGACTAGCGGGAGACCGCAAAATACGCAGTATTTT. Protein: CASTKTSGRPQNTQYF.